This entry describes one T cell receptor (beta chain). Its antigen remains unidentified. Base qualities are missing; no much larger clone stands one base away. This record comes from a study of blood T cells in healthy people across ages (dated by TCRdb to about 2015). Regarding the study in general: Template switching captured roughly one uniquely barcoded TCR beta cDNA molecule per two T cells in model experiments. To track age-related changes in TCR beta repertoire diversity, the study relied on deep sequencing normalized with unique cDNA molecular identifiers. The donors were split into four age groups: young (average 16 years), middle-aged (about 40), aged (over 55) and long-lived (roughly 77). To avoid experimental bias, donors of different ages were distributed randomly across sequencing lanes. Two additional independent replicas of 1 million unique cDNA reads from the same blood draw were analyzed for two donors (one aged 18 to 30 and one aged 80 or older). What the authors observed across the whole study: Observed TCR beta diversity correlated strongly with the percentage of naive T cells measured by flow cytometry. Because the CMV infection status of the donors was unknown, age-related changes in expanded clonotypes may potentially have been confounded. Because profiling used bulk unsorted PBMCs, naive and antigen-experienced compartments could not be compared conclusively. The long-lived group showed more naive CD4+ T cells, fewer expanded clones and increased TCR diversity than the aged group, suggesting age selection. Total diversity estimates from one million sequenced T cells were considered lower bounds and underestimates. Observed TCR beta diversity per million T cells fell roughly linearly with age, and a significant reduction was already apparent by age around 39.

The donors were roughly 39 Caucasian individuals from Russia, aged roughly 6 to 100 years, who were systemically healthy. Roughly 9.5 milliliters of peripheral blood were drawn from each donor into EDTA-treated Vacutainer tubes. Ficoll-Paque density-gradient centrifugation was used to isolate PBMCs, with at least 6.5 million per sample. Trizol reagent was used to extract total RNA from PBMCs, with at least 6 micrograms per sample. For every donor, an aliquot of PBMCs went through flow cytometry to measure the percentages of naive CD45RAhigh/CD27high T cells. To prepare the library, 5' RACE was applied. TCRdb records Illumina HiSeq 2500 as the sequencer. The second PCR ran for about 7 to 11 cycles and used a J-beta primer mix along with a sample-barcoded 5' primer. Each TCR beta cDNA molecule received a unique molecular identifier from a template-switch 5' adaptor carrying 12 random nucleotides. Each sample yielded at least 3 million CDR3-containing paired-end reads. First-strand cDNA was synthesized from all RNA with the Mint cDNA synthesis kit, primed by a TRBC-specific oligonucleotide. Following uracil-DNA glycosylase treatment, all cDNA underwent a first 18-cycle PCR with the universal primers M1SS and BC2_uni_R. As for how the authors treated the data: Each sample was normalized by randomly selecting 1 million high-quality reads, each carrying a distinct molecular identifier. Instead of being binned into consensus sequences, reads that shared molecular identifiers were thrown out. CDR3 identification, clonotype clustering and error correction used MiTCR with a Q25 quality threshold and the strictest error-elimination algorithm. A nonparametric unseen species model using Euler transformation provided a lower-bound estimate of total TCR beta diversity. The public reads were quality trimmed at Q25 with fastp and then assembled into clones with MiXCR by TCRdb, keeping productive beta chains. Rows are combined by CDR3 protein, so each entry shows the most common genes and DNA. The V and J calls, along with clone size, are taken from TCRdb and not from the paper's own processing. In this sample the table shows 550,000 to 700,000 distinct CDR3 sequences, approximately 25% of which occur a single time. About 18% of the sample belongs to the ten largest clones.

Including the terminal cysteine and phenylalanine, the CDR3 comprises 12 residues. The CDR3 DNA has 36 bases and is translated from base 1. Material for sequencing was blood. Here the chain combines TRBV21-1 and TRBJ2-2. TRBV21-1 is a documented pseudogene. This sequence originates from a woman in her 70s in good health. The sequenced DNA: TGTCCTACGGTCAGTTCGTCCGGCGAGCTGTTTTTT. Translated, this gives CPTVSSSGELFF.